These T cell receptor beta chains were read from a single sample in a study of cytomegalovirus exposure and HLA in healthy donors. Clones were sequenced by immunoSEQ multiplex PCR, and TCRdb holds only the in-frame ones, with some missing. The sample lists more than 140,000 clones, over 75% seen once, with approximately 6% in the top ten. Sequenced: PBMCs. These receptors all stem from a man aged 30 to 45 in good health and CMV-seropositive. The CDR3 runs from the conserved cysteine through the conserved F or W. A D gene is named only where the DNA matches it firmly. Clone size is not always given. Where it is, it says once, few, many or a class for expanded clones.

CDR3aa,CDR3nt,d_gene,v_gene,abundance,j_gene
CASTQKGASEAFF,TGTGCCAGCACCCAAAAGGGGGCTTCTGAAGCTTTCTTT,TRBD1,TRBV27,.,TRBJ1-1
CASSIDLVEADTQYF,TGTGCCAGTAGTATAGATCTGGTAGAGGCAGATACGCAGTATTTT,.,TRBV19,.,TRBJ2-3
CASGGVAKNIQYF,TGTGCCAGTGGGGGGGTAGCCAAAAACATTCAGTACTTC,TRBD2,TRBV28,once,TRBJ2-4
CAWSAPDRMNTEAFF,TGTGCCTGGAGTGCCCCCGACAGAATGAACACTGAAGCTTTCTTT,.,TRBV30,once,TRBJ1-1
CASSWGDRYTDTQYF,TGTGCCAGCAGTTGGGGGGACAGGTACACAGATACGCAGTATTTT,TRBD1,TRBV27,.,TRBJ2-3
CASSNRDQLNYGYTF,TGTGCCAGCTCAAACAGGGACCAGCTTAACTATGGCTACACCTTC,.,TRBV18,.,TRBJ1-2
CASSPQGQTYEQYF,TGTGCCAGCAGTCCCCAGGGACAGACCTACGAGCAGTACTTC,TRBD1,TRBV27,.,TRBJ2-7
CASSYYLFATNEKLFF,TGTGCCAGCAGTTACTACCTATTCGCAACTAATGAAAAACTGTTTTTT,.,TRBV6-5,.,TRBJ1-4
CAWRDRPYEQYF,TGTGCCTGGAGGGACAGGCCCTACGAGCAGTACTTC,TRBD1,TRBV30,.,TRBJ2-7
CASSSLDSRSYNEQFF,TGTGCCAGCAGTTCACTGGACAGTAGATCCTACAATGAGCAGTTCTTC,.,TRBV28,.,TRBJ2-1
CAAKQQVSNWALHF,TGTGCCGCAAAGCAGCAGGTCTCTAATTGGGCCCTCCACTTT,.,TRBV2,.,TRBJ1-6
CASSPGALGLVRNEQFF,TGTGCCAGCAGTCCGGGGGCCCTGGGACTAGTACGAAATGAGCAGTTCTTC,TRBD2,TRBV13,few,TRBJ2-1
CASSRAGQGHEKLFF,TGTGCCAGCAGTAGAGCGGGACAGGGTCATGAAAAACTGTTTTTT,TRBD1,TRBV27,.,TRBJ1-4
CAWSLDLDPGTDTQYF,TGTGCCTGGAGTCTCGACCTGGATCCGGGGACAGATACGCAGTATTTT,.,TRBV30,.,TRBJ2-3
CASSPPDGHTMNTEAFF,TGTGCCAGCAGTCCCCCGGACGGACACACGATGAACACTGAAGCTTTCTTT,.,TRBV27,.,TRBJ1-1
CASSLRQWNTEAFF,TGTGCCAGCAGCCTAAGACAGTGGAACACTGAAGCTTTCTTT,.,TRBV5-6,few,TRBJ1-1
CASSAGSLSSYEQYF,TGCGCCAGCAGCGCGGGATCTCTAAGCTCCTACGAGCAGTACTTC,.,TRBV5-1,few,TRBJ2-7
CASSRPPGAVDEKLFF,TGTGCCAGCAGCCGCCCCCCAGGGGCTGTTGATGAAAAACTGTTTTTT,.,TRBV7-8,.,TRBJ1-4
CASPVGTGEVTEAFF,TGTGCCAGCCCGGTGGGTACAGGGGAAGTCACTGAAGCTTTCTTT,.,TRBV21-1,.,TRBJ1-1
CASSRSGYEKLFF,TGCGCCAGCAGCCGGTCGGGTTATGAAAAACTGTTTTTT,.,TRBV4-1,.,TRBJ1-4
CASSPRLGGAETQYF,TGTGCCAGCAGCCCCCGGCTAGGGGGCGCAGAGACCCAGTACTTC,TRBD1,TRBV9,.,TRBJ2-5
CASKGVGAKNIQYF,TGCGCCAGCAAGGGGGTCGGGGCCAAAAACATTCAGTACTTC,.,TRBV10-2,.,TRBJ2-4
CASSGFLAGRSSYEQYF,TGTGCCAGCTCGGGATTTTTAGCGGGTCGAAGCTCCTACGAGCAGTACTTC,TRBD2,TRBV27,.,TRBJ2-7
CASSVRTSSYNSPLHF,TGTGCCAGCAGCGTCCGGACATCCTCCTATAATTCACCCCTCCACTTT,.,TRBV9,.,TRBJ1-6
CASSRQGNTEAFF,TGTGCCAGCAGTAGACAGGGGAACACTGAAGCTTTCTTT,TRBD1,TRBV6-5,.,TRBJ1-1
CASSTGGGGRDTQYF,TGTGCCAGTAGTACGGGGGGTGGAGGTCGAGATACGCAGTATTTT,TRBD2,TRBV19,.,TRBJ2-3
CASSPSGHQETQYF,TGTGCCAGCAGCCCGTCGGGTCACCAAGAGACCCAGTACTTC,.,TRBV7-7,.,TRBJ2-5
CASSIPRPRGEKLFF,TGTGCCAGTAGTATTCCCCGCCCTCGGGGTGAAAAACTGTTTTTT,.,TRBV19,.,TRBJ1-4
CSALLPLGQGPNSGANGLTF,TGCAGCGCCCTGCTGCCGTTAGGACAGGGGCCTAACTCTGGGGCCAACGGCCTGACTTTC,TRBD1,TRBV29-1,.,TRBJ2-6
CASQNNYGYTF,TGTGCCTCACAGAATAACTATGGCTACACCTTC,.,TRBV30,few,TRBJ1-2